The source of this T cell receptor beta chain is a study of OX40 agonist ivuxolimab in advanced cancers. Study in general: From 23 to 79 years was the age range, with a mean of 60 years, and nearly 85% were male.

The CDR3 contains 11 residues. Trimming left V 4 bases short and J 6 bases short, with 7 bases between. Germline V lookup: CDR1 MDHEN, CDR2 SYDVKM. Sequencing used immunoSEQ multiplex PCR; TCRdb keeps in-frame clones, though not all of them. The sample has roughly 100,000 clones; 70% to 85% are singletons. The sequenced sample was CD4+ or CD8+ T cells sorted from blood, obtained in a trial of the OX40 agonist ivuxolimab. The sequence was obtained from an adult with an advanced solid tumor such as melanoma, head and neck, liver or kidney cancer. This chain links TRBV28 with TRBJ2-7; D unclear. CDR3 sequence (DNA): TGTGCCAGCAGTTCCCTTCCCGAGCAGTACTTC. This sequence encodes CASSSLPEQYF.